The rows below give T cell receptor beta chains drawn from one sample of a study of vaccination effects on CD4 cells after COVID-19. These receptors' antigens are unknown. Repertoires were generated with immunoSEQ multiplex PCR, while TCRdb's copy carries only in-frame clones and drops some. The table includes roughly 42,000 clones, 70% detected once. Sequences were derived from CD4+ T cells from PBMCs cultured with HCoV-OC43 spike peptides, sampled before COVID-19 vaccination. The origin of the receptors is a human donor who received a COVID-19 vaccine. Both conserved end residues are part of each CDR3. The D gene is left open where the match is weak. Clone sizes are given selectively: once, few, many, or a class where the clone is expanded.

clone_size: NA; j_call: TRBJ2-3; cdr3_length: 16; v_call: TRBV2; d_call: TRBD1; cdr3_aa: CASNSVGTGLLDTQYF; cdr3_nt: TGTGCCAGCAATTCCGTCGGGACAGGTCTTTTGGATACGCAGTATTTT
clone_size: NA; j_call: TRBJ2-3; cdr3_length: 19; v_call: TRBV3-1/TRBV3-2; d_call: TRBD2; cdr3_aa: CASSQRLRREGRPGDTQYF; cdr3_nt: TGTGCCAGCAGCCAGAGATTGAGGAGGGAGGGCCGGCCCGGGGATACGCAGTATTTT
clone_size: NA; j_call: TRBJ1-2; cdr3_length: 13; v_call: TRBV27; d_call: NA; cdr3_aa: CASSLSSAYGYTF; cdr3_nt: TGTGCCAGCAGTTTATCTAGCGCCTATGGCTACACCTTC
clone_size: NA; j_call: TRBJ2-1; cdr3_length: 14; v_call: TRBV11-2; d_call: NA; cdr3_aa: CASSLLKGRNEQFF; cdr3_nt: TGTGCCAGCAGCCTTCTTAAGGGGAGGAATGAGCAGTTCTTC
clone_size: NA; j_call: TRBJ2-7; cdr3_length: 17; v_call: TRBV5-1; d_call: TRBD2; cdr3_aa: CASSLKTSGEWAYEQYF; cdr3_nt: TGCGCCAGCAGCTTGAAGACTAGCGGTGAGTGGGCCTACGAGCAGTACTTC
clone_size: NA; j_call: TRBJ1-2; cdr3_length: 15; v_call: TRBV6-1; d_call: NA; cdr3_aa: CASSDAVNAPYGYTF; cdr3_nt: TGTGCCAGCAGTGATGCGGTGAACGCTCCCTATGGCTACACCTTC
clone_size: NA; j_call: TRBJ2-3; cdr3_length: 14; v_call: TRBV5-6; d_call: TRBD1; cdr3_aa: CASIDRGATDTQYF; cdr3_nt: TGTGCCAGCATCGACAGGGGAGCAACAGATACGCAGTATTTT
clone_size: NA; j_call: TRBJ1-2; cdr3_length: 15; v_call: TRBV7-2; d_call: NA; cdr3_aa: CASSLAGNANYGYTF; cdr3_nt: TGTGCCAGCAGCTTAGCAGGGAATGCTAACTATGGCTACACCTTC
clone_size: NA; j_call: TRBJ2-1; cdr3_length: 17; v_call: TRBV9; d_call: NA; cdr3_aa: CASSEPEDRALHNEQFF; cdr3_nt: TGTGCCAGCAGCGAGCCGGAGGATAGAGCCCTTCACAATGAGCAGTTCTTC
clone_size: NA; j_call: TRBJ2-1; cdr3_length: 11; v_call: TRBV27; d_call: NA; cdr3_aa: CASNSMGEQFF; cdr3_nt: TGTGCCAGCAACTCCATGGGAGAGCAGTTCTTC
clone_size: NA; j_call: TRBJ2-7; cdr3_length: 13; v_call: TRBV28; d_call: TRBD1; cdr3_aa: CASRRTGSHEQYF; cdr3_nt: TGTGCCAGCAGACGGACAGGGAGCCACGAGCAGTACTTC
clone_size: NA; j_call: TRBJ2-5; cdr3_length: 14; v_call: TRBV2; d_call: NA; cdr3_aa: CASSEGGHQETQYF; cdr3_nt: TGTGCCAGCAGTGAAGGGGGGCATCAAGAGACCCAGTACTTC
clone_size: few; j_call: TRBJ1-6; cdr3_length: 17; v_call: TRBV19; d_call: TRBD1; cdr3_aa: CASRGEAGTGTWPPLHF; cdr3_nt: TGTGCCAGTAGGGGAGAGGCCGGGACAGGGACATGGCCACCCCTCCACTTT
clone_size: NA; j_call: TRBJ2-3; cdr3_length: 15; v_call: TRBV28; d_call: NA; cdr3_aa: CASSPYGTSTDTQYF; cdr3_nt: TGTGCCAGCAGTCCCTATGGGACTAGCACAGATACGCAGTATTTT
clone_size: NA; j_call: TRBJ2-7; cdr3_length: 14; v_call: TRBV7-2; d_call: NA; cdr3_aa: CASSLVAGSYEQYF; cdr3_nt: TGTGCCAGCAGCTTAGTTGCAGGGTCCTACGAGCAGTACTTC
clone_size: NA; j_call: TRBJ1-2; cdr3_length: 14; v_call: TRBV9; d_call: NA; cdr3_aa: CASSVMSGNDGYTF; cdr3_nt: TGTGCCAGCAGCGTTATGTCGGGGAATGATGGCTACACCTTC
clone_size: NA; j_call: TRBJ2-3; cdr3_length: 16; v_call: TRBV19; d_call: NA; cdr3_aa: CASSIEVAAPTDTQYF; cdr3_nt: TGTGCCAGTAGTATAGAGGTAGCGGCACCCACAGATACGCAGTATTTT
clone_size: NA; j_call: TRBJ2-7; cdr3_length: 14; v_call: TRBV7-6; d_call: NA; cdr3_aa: CASSPRYSSYEQYF; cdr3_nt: TGTGCCAGCAGCCCCCGGTACAGCTCCTACGAGCAGTACTTC
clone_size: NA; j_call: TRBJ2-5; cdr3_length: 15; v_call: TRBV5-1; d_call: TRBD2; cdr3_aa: CASSLEVAGPETQYF; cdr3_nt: TGCGCCAGCAGCTTGGAAGTAGCGGGGCCAGAGACCCAGTACTTC
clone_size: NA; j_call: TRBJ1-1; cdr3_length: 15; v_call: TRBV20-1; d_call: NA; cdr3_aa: CSASRERLMNTEAFF; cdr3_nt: TGCAGTGCTAGTAGGGAACGGCTCATGAACACTGAAGCTTTCTTT
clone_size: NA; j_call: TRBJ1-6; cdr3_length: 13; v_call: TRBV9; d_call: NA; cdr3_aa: CASSVAKGSPLHF; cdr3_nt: TGTGCCAGCAGCGTAGCTAAGGGATCACCCCTCCACTTT
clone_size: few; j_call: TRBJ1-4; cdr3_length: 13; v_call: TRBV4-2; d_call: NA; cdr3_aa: CASSQESSRKLFF; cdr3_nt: TGTGCCAGCAGCCAAGAATCGAGTCGAAAACTGTTTTTT
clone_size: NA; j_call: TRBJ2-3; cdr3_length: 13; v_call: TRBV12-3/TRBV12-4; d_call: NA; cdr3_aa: CASSTGRADTQYF; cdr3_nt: TGTGCCAGCAGTACAGGGCGCGCAGATACGCAGTATTTT
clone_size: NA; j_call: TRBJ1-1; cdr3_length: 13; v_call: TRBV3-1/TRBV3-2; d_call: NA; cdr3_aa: CASSQVGGTEAFF; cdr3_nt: TGTGCCAGCAGCCAAGTGGGAGGCACTGAAGCTTTCTTT
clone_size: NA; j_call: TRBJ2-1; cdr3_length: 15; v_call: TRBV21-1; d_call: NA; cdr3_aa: CASSRGGRTYNEQFF; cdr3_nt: TGTGCCAGCAGCCGCGGGGGTCGAACCTACAATGAGCAGTTCTTC
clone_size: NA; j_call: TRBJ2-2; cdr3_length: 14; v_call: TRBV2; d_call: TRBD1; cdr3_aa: CASTPGQGTGELFF; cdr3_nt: TGTGCCAGCACCCCGGGACAGGGGACCGGGGAGCTGTTTTTT
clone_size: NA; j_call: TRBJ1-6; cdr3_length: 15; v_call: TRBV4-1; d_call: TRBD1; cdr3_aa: CASSQVPGGGSPLHF; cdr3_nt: TGCGCCAGCAGCCAAGTCCCAGGGGGAGGATCACCCCTCCACTTT
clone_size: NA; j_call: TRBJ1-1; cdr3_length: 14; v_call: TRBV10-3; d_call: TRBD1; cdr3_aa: CAISQRTGGTEAFF; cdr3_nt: TGTGCCATCAGCCAACGGACAGGAGGCACTGAAGCTTTCTTT
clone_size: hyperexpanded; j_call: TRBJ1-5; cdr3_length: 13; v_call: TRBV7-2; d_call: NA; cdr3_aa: CASSSDLNQPQHF; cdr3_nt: TGTGCCAGCAGCTCGGATCTGAATCAGCCCCAGCATTTT
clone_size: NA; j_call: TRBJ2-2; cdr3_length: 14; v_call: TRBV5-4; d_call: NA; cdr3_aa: CASSLAGTSGELFF; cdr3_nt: TGTGCCAGCAGCTTGGCCGGGACATCCGGGGAGCTGTTTTTT
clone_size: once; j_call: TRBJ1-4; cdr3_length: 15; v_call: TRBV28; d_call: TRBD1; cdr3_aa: CASSPDPGGGEKLFF; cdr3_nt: TGTGCCAGCAGTCCGGACCCAGGGGGAGGTGAAAAACTGTTTTTT
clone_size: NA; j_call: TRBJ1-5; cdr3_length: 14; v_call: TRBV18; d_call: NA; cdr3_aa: CASSLTPRDQPQHF; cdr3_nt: TGTGCCAGCTCACTGACCCCCAGGGATCAGCCCCAGCATTTT
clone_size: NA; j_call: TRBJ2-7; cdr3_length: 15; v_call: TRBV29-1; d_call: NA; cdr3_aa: CSVAQTRVRSYEQYF; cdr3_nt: TGCAGCGTTGCCCAAACCAGGGTACGATCCTACGAGCAGTACTTC
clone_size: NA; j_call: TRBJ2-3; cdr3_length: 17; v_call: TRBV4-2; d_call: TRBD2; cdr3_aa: CASSQENLAGGLGTQYF; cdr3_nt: TGTGCCAGCAGCCAAGAAAACCTAGCGGGGGGGCTCGGTACGCAGTATTTT
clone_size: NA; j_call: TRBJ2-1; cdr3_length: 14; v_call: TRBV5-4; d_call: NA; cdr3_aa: CASSLVGPNNEQFF; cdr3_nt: TGTGCCAGCAGCTTGGTGGGACCAAACAATGAGCAGTTCTTC
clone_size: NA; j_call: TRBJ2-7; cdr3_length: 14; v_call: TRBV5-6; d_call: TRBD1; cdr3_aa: CASSFVDRVGEQYF; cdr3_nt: TGTGCCAGCAGCTTCGTGGACAGGGTGGGGGAGCAGTACTTC
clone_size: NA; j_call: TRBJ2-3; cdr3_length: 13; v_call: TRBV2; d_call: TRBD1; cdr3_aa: CASSPDRTDTQYF; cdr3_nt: TGTGCCAGCAGCCCGGACAGGACAGATACGCAGTATTTT
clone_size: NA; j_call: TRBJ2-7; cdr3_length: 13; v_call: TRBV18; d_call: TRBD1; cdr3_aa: CASSPETGGEQYF; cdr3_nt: TGTGCCAGCTCACCAGAAACAGGGGGGGAGCAGTACTTC
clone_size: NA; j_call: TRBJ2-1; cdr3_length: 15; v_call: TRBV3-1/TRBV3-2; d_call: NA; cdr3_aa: CASSQERLGSNEQFF; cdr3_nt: TGTGCCAGCAGCCAAGAAAGGCTAGGGTCCAATGAGCAGTTCTTC
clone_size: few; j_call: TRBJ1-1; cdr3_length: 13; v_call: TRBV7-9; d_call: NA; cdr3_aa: CASSLEGMTEAFF; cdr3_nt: TGTGCCAGCAGCTTAGAGGGGATGACTGAAGCTTTCTTT
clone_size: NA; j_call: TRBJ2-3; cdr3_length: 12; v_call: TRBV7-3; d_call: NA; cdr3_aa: CASSLVADTQYF; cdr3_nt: TGTGCCAGCAGCTTAGTTGCAGATACGCAGTATTTT